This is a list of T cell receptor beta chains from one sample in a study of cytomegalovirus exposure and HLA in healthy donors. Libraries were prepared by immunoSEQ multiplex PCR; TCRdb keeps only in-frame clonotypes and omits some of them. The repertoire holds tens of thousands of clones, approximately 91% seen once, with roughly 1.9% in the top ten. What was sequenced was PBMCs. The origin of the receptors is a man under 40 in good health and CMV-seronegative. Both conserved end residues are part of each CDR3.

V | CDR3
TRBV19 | CASTTPYSTAIRGYTF
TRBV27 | CASRQPGQGPDGYTF
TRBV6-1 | CASTEVGELKPQHF
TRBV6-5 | CASSYALAAYNEQFF
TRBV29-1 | CSVAGDLPNYGYTF
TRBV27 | CASRQRVGGSYEQYF
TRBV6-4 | CASSDSSGGTGELFF
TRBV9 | CASSGGFSSYNEQFF
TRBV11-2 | CASSQDSSGGTQYF
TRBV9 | CASSITADSGNTIYF
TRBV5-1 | CASRVVQLTDTQYF
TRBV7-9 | CASSFRGANTGELFF
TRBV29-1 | CSVEPGRAGVFTDTQYF